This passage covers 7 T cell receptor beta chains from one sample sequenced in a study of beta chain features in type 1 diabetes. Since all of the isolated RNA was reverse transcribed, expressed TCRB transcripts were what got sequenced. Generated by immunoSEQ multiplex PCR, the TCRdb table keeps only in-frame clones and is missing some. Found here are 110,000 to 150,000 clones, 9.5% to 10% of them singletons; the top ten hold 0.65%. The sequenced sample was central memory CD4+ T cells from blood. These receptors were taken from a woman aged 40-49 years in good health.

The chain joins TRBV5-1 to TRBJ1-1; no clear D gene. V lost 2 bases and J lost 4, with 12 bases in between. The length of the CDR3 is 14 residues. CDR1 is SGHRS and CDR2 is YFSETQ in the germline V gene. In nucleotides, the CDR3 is TGCGCCAGCAGCTTTGTGGGAGGTCGCACTGAAGCTTTCTTT. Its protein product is CASSFVGGRTEAFF.

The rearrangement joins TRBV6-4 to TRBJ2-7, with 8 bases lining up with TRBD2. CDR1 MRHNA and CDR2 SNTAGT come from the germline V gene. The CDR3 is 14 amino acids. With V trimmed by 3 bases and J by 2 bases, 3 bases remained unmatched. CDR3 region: CASSENGGAYEQYF. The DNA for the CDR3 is TGTGCCAGCAGTGAAAACGGGGGGGCCTACGAGCAGTACTTC.

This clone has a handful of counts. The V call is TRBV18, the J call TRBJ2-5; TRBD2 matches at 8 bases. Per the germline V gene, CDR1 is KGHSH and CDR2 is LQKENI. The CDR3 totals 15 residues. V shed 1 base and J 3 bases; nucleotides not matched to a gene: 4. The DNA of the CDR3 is TGTGCCAGCTCACCACTGCGGGGGGACAAAGAGACCCAGTACTTC. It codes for CASSPLRGDKETQYF.

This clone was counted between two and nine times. In DNA, the CDR3 is TGCAGCGTCCTGGGGACATCCGGGAACACTGAAGCTTTCTTT. Residues: CSVLGTSGNTEAFF. The chain links TRBV29-1 to TRBJ1-1, with TRBD1 as a possible D gene (6 bases). The CDR3 is 14 amino acids. Germline V gene lookup returns CDR1 SQVTM and CDR2 ANQGSEA. Deletions cut 6 bases from V and 1 base from J, with 15 bases between.

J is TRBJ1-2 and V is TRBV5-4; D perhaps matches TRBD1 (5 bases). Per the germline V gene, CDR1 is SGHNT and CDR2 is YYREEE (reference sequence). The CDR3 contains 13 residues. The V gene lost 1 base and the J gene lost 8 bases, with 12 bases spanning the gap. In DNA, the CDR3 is TGTGCCAGCAGCTTGAACGGGGGAAGAGGCTACACCTTC. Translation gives CASSLNGGRGYTF.

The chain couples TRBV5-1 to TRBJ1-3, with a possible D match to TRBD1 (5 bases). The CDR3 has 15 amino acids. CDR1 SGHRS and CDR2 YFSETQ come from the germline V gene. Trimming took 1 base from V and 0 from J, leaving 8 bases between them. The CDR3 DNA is TGCGCCAGCAGCTTGCAGGGTTACTCTGGAAACACCATATATTTT. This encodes CASSLQGYSGNTIYF.

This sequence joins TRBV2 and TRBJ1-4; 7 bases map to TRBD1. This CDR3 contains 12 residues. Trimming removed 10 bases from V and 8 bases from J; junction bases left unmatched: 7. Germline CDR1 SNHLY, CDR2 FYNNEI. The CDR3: CAITDRREKLFF. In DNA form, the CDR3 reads TGTGCCATCACGGACAGGCGGGAAAAACTGTTTTTT.